This TCR beta chain comes out of a study of T cell changes during pregnancy in multiple sclerosis (dated by TCRdb to about 2019). With respect to the entire study: The study examined how the T cell repertoire changed over the course of pregnancy in women with multiple sclerosis.

V is clipped by 5 bases and J by 1 base, and the sequence between their germline boundaries is 9 bases long. For CDR1 and CDR2, the germline V gene lists SGHVS and FQNEAQ. The cysteine opens and the phenylalanine closes a CDR3 of 14 amino acids. Only CDR3 DNA is held: 42 bases, read in frame from base 1. To prepare the library, the immunoSEQ multiplex PCR assay was applied. Here the immuneACCESS table is served through TCRdb, limited to in-frame sequences with V and J called. Missing clones are a known gap in these copies; in checked studies unresolved V genes cover under half, and the rest lacks a known reason. The sample records roughly 70,000 clones, around 92% of which are singletons. The ten largest clones add up to about 2.5% of the sample. With respect to this clone: The specificity of this receptor is unknown. Base-call qualities are not available, and no considerably larger clone is one nucleotide away.

The V and J genes are TRBV7-8 and TRBJ1-3, and possibly TRBD1, on 5 matching bases. This receptor was identified in a female donor with multiple sclerosis, enrolled in a pregnancy study. The source was peripheral blood, collected in the first trimester of pregnancy. The base sequence is TGTGCCAGCAGCCTCAGGGTATCTGGAAACACCATATATTTT. The translation is CASSLRVSGNTIYF.